This note documents a single T cell receptor beta chain sequence. TCRdb's table, derived via immunoSEQ multiplex PCR, lists solely in-frame clones and lacks some. The sample records fewer than 350,000 clones, more than 70% being singletons. Enrolled through a virtual design, the participants were between roughly 18 and 90 years of age and came from under 30 US areas. These data come from a study of blood T cell repertoires in COVID-19. The wider study: What the recovered Cohort 3 donors had was two negative PCRs, clearance, or symptom resolution. From T cells, B-cell-depleted T cells, or PBMCs came the material, which was cDNA or gDNA.

The sequenced sample was PBMCs or T cells enriched from blood (not recorded which). The receptor was isolated from a woman between 55 and 75 years old in a cohort exposed to, infected with or recovered from COVID-19 (not recorded which).

The CDR3 DNA reads TGTGCCAGCAGTTTACAGGGCATCCCCCATGAGCAGTTCTTC. Translation gives CASSLQGIPHEQFF. V and J are TRBV27 and TRBJ2-1; D possibly corresponds to TRBD1 (5 bases). The germline V gene has CDR1 MNHEY and CDR2 SMNVEV (reference sequence). This CDR3 contains 14 residues. Trimming took off 2 bases at V and 8 bases at J, with 13 bases between the two ends.